This passage covers 9 T cell receptor beta chains from one sample sequenced in a study of T cells after yellow fever vaccination. MiXCR, run by TCRdb on the 5' RACE reads, gives a single entry per CDR3 protein. Here the sample spans tens of thousands of distinct CDR3 sequences, 7.7% being singletons. The sequencing used CD8+ T cells sorted from PBMCs, collected on the day of the yellow fever booster vaccination. The receptor set was obtained from a man younger than 40 who received the YFV17D yellow fever vaccine.

This chain uses TRBV6-5 with TRBJ2-3; 7 bases agree with TRBD1. The ends lost 2 bases at V and 3 bases at J; junction bases unmatched: 2. Germline V CDR1 and CDR2: MNHEY, SVGAGI. The CDR3 loop spans 14 amino acids. CDR3 nucleotides: TGTGCCAGCAGTTACCAGGGGGTGACAGATACGCAGTATTTT. Its protein is CASSYQGVTDTQYF.

This clonotype came up a few times. This chain joins TRBV11-2 and TRBJ2-1; tentative D call: TRBD2 (5 bases). This CDR3 has 14 residues. Trimming removed 1 base from V and 8 bases from J, with 12 bases in between. The germline gives CDR1 SGHAT, CDR2 FQNNGV. The CDR3 DNA reads TGTGCCAGCAGCTTAGTTACTAGTATCCATGAGCAGTTCTTC. Encoded protein: CASSLVTSIHEQFF.

V gene TRBV20-1 combines with J gene TRBJ2-2, with D possibly TRBD1 on 6 matching bases. Trimming shortened V by 6 bases and J by 5 bases, and 10 bases separated the two germline ends. Germline V lookup: CDR1 DFQATT, CDR2 SNEGSKA (reference sequence). This CDR3 has 12 residues. CDR3 DNA: TGCAGTGCCAGGACAGCAACCGGGGAGCTGTTTTTT. It encodes CSARTATGELFF.

The V and J genes are TRBV23-1 and TRBJ2-7, with D unclear. TRBV23-1 is filed as an ORF, its function uncertain. The V and J ends lost 2 bases and 3 bases respectively, with 5 bases between them. The CDR3 has 12 amino acids. CDR3 nucleotides: TGCGCCAGCAGTCAACCGAGCTACGAGCAGTACTTC. It translates to CASSQPSYEQYF.

This clonotype showed up just a few times. The chain employs TRBV11-2 and TRBJ2-5, with D hard to call. Germline CDR1 reads SGHAT; CDR2 reads FQNNGV. The ends were cut back, 1 base at V and 7 bases at J, with 4 bases in the middle. The CDR3 is 11 amino acids. The chain's CDR3 is CASSLGRTQYF. In nucleotides, the CDR3 is TGTGCCAGCAGCTTAGGGCGGACCCAGTACTTC.

This clonotype was counted a few times. The genes are TRBV7-8 and TRBJ2-5, with 8 bases aligning to TRBD2. The length of the CDR3 is 15 residues. Germline CDR1 is SGHVS and CDR2 is FQNEAQ. V lost 5 bases to trimming and J lost 0 bases; unmatched junction nucleotides: 5. CDR3 region: CASSQGAGDQETQYF. CDR3 sequence (DNA): TGTGCCAGCAGCCAGGGAGCGGGAGACCAAGAGACCCAGTACTTC.

This clonotype came up a few times. This sequence joins TRBV6-5 and TRBJ2-7; D is possibly TRBD2 (6 bases). Looked up from germline, CDR1 is MNHEY and CDR2 is SVGAGI. V was shortened by 5 bases and J by 6 bases, with 8 bases between the two germline ends. The CDR3 runs 11 residues. The CDR3 region is CASSRGSEQYF. Here the CDR3 DNA reads TGTGCCAGCAGTCGGGGGAGCGAGCAGTACTTC.

The chain links TRBV6-5 to TRBJ2-3; TRBD2 is a possible D gene (5 bases). Trimming stripped 0 bases from V and 5 bases from J, with 12 bases between. CDR3 size: 15 residues. Per the germline V gene, CDR1 is MNHEY and CDR2 is SVGAGI. The CDR3 region has the DNA TGTGCCAGCAGTTACTCGAGGGTCCCGAAAGATACGCAGTATTTT. It translates to CASSYSRVPKDTQYF.

The table lists this clonotype with a few counts. This chain joins TRBV6-5 and TRBJ2-7; 9 nucleotides line up with TRBD2. The CDR3 is made up of 18 amino acids. Germline CDR1 MNHEY, CDR2 SVGAGI. Trimming took 4 bases from V and 4 from J; bases not matched to a gene: 17. CDR3 amino acids: CASSSFLTTSGPTYEQYF. CDR3 coding DNA: TGTGCCAGCAGTTCATTTCTGACAACTAGCGGGCCGACATACGAGCAGTACTTC.